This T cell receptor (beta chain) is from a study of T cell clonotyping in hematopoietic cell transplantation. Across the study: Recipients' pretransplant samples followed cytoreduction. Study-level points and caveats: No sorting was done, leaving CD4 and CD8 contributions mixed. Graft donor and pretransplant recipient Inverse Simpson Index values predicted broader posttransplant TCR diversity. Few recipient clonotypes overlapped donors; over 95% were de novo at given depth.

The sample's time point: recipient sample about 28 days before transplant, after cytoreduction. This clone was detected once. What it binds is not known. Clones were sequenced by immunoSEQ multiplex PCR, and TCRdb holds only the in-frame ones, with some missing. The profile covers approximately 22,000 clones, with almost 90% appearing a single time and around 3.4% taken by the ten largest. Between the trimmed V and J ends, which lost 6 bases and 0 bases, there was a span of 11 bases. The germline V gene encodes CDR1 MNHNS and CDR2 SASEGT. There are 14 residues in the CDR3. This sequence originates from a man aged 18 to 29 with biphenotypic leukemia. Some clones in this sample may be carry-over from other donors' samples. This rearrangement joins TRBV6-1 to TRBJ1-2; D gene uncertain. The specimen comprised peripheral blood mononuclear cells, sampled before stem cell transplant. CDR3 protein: CASRRELANYGYTF. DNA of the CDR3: TGTGCCAGCAGGAGAGAGTTAGCTAACTATGGCTACACCTTC.